Listed here is a single T cell receptor beta chain. This sample is part of a study of T cell changes during pregnancy in multiple sclerosis. Repertoires were generated with immunoSEQ multiplex PCR, while TCRdb's copy carries only in-frame clones and drops some. The sample lists tens of thousands of clones; 90% to 95% were seen once. The CDR3 is made up of 13 amino acids. The V gene's germline CDR1 is SGHTA and CDR2 FQGNSA. This chain uses TRBV7-2 with TRBJ2-5, with TRBD1 matching 7 bases. The assigned J gene may be wrong: the sequence end matches TRBJ2-7 better. The sample in question was peripheral blood, obtained after pregnancy. The clonotype originates from a female donor in good health, enrolled as a control in a pregnancy study. CDR3 bases: TGTGCCAGCAGCTGGGACAGCTCCTACGAGCAGTACTTC. As protein: CASSWDSSYEQYF.